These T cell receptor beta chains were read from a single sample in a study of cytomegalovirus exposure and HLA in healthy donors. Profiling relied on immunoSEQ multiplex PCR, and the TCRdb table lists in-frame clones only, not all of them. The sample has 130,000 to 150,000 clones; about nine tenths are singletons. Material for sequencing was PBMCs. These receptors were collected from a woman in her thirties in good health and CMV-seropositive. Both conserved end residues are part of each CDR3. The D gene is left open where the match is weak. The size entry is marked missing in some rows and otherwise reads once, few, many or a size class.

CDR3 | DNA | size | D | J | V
CASSIAWLAGTEQFF | TGTGCCAGTAGTATTGCATGGCTAGCGGGAACTGAGCAGTTCTTC | NA | TRBD2 | TRBJ2-1 | TRBV19
CASSLAGGNQPQHF | TGTGCCAGCAGCTTAGCAGGGGGCAATCAGCCCCAGCATTTT | NA | NA | TRBJ1-5 | TRBV7-8
CASSQDSRDRIAGELFF | TGTGCCAGCAGCCAAGATTCTCGTGACAGAATAGCCGGGGAGCTGTTTTTT | NA | NA | TRBJ2-2 | TRBV4-2
CASSQTGGSVLTF | TGCGCCAGCAGTCAAACAGGGGGCTCAGTCCTGACTTTC | NA | TRBD1 | TRBJ2-6 | TRBV4-1
CASSSPGWYEQYF | TGTGCCAGCAGCAGTCCGGGTTGGTACGAGCAGTACTTC | NA | NA | TRBJ2-7 | TRBV11-2
CAWSVGQGSTHEQYF | TGTGCCTGGAGTGTGGGACAGGGGTCGACCCACGAGCAGTACTTC | few | TRBD1 | TRBJ2-7 | TRBV30
CASRRTSGGLWETQYF | TGTGCCAGCAGACGGACTAGCGGGGGGCTGTGGGAGACCCAGTACTTC | few | TRBD2 | TRBJ2-5 | TRBV27
CASSPPGMARLAQYF | TGTGCCAGCAGCCCACCCGGGATGGCACGATTGGCTCAGTACTTC | NA | NA | TRBJ2-4 | TRBV5-8
CASSEILHSYEQYF | TGTGCCAGCAGTGAAATACTGCACTCCTACGAGCAGTACTTC | NA | NA | TRBJ2-7 | TRBV2
CASSEGGGTQETQYF | TGTGCCAGCAGTGAAGGCGGGGGGACGCAAGAGACCCAGTACTTC | NA | TRBD2 | TRBJ2-5 | TRBV6-1
CASSYSRSGGPDTQYF | TGTGCCAGCAGTTACTCGAGGTCAGGAGGCCCAGATACGCAGTATTTT | NA | NA | TRBJ2-3 | TRBV6-5
CASKTGLNTEAFF | TGTGCCAGCAAGACAGGACTGAACACTGAAGCTTTCTTT | NA | NA | TRBJ1-1 | TRBV2
CASSDRDSQETQYF | TGTGCCAGCTCAGACCGGGACAGCCAAGAGACCCAGTACTTC | NA | TRBD1 | TRBJ2-5 | TRBV18
CASRYYGASGSSYNEQFF | TGTGCCAGCAGATACTACGGGGCTAGCGGGAGCTCCTACAATGAGCAGTTCTTC | NA | TRBD2 | TRBJ2-1 | TRBV7-8
CASSKGASGDSYEQYF | TGTGCCAGCAGCAAAGGGGCTAGCGGGGACTCCTACGAGCAGTACTTC | NA | NA | TRBJ2-7 | TRBV21-1
CASSSPGTLDEQYF | TGTGCCAGCAGTAGTCCCGGGACTTTGGACGAGCAGTACTTC | NA | NA | TRBJ2-7 | TRBV6-5
CTSSPRDRVIKAGELFF | TGCACCAGCAGCCCCCGGGACAGGGTAATTAAGGCCGGGGAGCTGTTTTTT | once | NA | TRBJ2-2 | TRBV1
CASSTSQLAAILGEQYF | TGTGCCAGTAGTACATCCCAACTAGCGGCCATACTGGGCGAGCAGTACTTC | NA | TRBD2 | TRBJ2-7 | TRBV19
CASSWIPGTGIRGSYEQYF | TGTGCCAGCAGTTGGATCCCCGGGACAGGGATCAGGGGCTCCTACGAGCAGTACTTC | NA | TRBD1 | TRBJ2-7 | TRBV28
CSVRRGLSYEQYF | TGCAGCGTTCGGCGGGGGCTCTCCTACGAGCAGTACTTC | NA | NA | TRBJ2-7 | TRBV29-1
CASSSGQGLEQFF | TGTGCCAGCAGCTCGGGACAGGGGCTTGAGCAGTTCTTC | NA | TRBD1 | TRBJ2-1 | TRBV7-9
CASRPTWTEAFF | TGTGCCAGCAGACCGACTTGGACTGAAGCTTTCTTT | NA | NA | TRBJ1-1 | TRBV28
CASSLAGAGEYEQFF | TGTGCCAGCAGCTTAGCCGGGGCAGGGGAATATGAGCAGTTCTTC | NA | NA | TRBJ2-1 | TRBV11-2
CASSLARATGELFF | TGTGCCAGCAGCTTAGCCAGGGCCACCGGGGAGCTGTTTTTT | NA | NA | TRBJ2-2 | TRBV7-2
CASARGRGAIDEQFF | TGTGCCAGCGCTCGAGGGCGGGGGGCAATCGATGAGCAGTTCTTC | once | TRBD2 | TRBJ2-1 | TRBV2
CASSERSGTGNTIYF | TGTGCCAGCAGTGAACGTTCAGGTACTGGAAACACCATATATTTT | NA | NA | TRBJ1-3 | TRBV2
CASSLAAGPHTQYF | TGTGCCAGCAGCTTAGCGGCGGGCCCTCATACGCAGTATTTT | NA | NA | TRBJ2-3 | TRBV11-2
CASSIDQGSSYNEQFF | TGTGCCAGTAGTATAGATCAGGGGAGCTCCTACAATGAGCAGTTCTTC | NA | NA | TRBJ2-1 | TRBV19
CASDGTGRAGELFF | TGTGCCAGCGACGGGACAGGGAGAGCCGGGGAGCTGTTTTTT | NA | TRBD1 | TRBJ2-2 | TRBV7-9
CASSRGRASGELFF | TGTGCCAGCAGCAGGGGGCGGGCCTCCGGGGAGCTGTTTTTT | NA | TRBD1 | TRBJ2-2 | TRBV6-5
CASSISFPRYNSYEQYF | TGTGCCAGTAGTATTAGCTTTCCTAGGTACAACTCCTACGAGCAGTACTTC | NA | NA | TRBJ2-7 | TRBV19
CASSFPPGQGEYGYTF | TGTGCCAGCAGTTTCCCGCCGGGACAGGGGGAGTATGGCTACACCTTC | NA | TRBD1 | TRBJ1-2 | TRBV28
CASSLQGTGELFF | TGTGCCAGCAGTCTACAGGGTACCGGGGAGCTGTTTTTT | NA | NA | TRBJ2-2 | TRBV2
CASSLVNNEQFF | TGTGCCAGCTCACTCGTTAACAATGAGCAGTTCTTC | NA | NA | TRBJ2-1 | TRBV18
CASSYSQGWYGYTF | TGTGCCAGCAGTTACAGTCAGGGGTGGTATGGCTACACCTTC | NA | NA | TRBJ1-2 | TRBV6-5
CASSMDDRVGYTF | TGTGCCAGCAGTATGGATGACAGGGTCGGCTACACCTTC | NA | TRBD1 | TRBJ1-2 | TRBV6-5
CASSQDGQLLTDTQYF | TGTGCCAGCAGCCAAGATGGACAGCTCCTCACAGATACGCAGTATTTT | once | NA | TRBJ2-3 | TRBV4-2
CASSVRGLAGVWAFF | TGTGCCAGCAGTGTTCGGGGACTAGCGGGAGTGTGGGCGTTCTTC | NA | TRBD2 | TRBJ2-1 | TRBV2
CASSLGRGEQYF | TGTGCCAGCAGCCTTGGCCGCGGCGAGCAGTACTTC | once | NA | TRBJ2-7 | TRBV5-6
CASSLVRGAGANVLTF | TGTGCCAGCAGCTTAGTGCGGGGGGCTGGGGCCAACGTCCTGACTTTC | few | TRBD2 | TRBJ2-6 | TRBV7-2
CASRLVYEQYF | TGTGCCAGCAGACTAGTCTACGAGCAGTACTTC | NA | NA | TRBJ2-7 | TRBV6-6
CASSLEGSQPQHF | TGCGCCAGCAGCTTGGAAGGGAGTCAGCCCCAGCATTTT | once | NA | TRBJ1-5 | TRBV5-1
CASSRSTGGREQYF | TGTGCCAGCAGCCGTTCGACAGGGGGGCGCGAGCAGTACTTC | NA | TRBD1 | TRBJ2-7 | TRBV7-2
CASRMTINLSNQPQHF | TGTGCCAGCAGGATGACTATTAATTTAAGCAATCAGCCCCAGCATTTT | NA | NA | TRBJ1-5 | TRBV28
CASGMTGASTDTQYF | TGTGCCAGTGGAATGACAGGGGCTAGCACAGATACGCAGTATTTT | NA | TRBD1 | TRBJ2-3 | TRBV2
CASSLALAGGYEQYF | TGTGCCAGCAGCTTAGCACTAGCGGGGGGCTACGAGCAGTACTTC | once | TRBD2 | TRBJ2-7 | TRBV11-2
CASSLPTSVGELFF | TGTGCCAGTAGTCTACCCACTAGCGTCGGGGAGCTGTTTTTT | NA | TRBD2 | TRBJ2-2 | TRBV19
CASTPRQGQDGYTF | TGCGCCAGCACCCCCCGCCAGGGTCAGGATGGCTACACCTTC | NA | NA | TRBJ1-2 | TRBV5-1
CASKDQGARETQYF | TGTGCCAGCAAGGACCAGGGGGCCCGGGAGACCCAGTACTTC | NA | TRBD1 | TRBJ2-5 | TRBV2